Listed here are 13 T cell receptor beta chains from one sample, sequenced in a study of T cell repertoires in cytomegalovirus infection. These receptors lack a known antigen. TCRdb itself ran the reads through MiXCR, one entry per CDR3 protein. Of 700,000 to 850,000 distinct CDR3 sequences in the sample, roughly 33% were seen once. This specimen was cultured CD8+ T cells from PBMCs, taken from culture after CMV antigen stimulation. The receptors derive from a human donor in good health (CMV status not recorded). Some clones in this sample may be carry-over from other donors' samples.

The chain recombines TRBV3-1 with TRBJ2-1, with D unresolved. Germline loops: CDR1 LGHDT, CDR2 YNNKEL (reference sequence). Trimming removed 0 bases at V and 6 bases at J, with 9 bases between. There are 14 residues in the CDR3. CDR3 nucleotide sequence: TGTGCCAGCAGCCAAGAAGCACCAGGCAATGAGCAGTTCTTC. This encodes CASSQEAPGNEQFF.

This clonotype came up once. Germline is not matched at one junction end, which may reflect a read error. The J gene is TRBJ2-3, the V gene TRBV12-3 or TRBV12-4; 8 nucleotides match TRBD1. The CDR3 runs to 15 residues. CDR3 loop: CASNLMDRAPDTQYF. Written as DNA, the CDR3 is TGTGCCAGCAATTTAATGGACAGGGCCCCAGATACGCAGTATTTT.

The chain uses TRBV19 and TRBJ1-5; D call uncertain. Trimming pared 7 bases from V and 3 bases from J, leaving 13 bases between. The CDR3 has 14 amino acids. Germline CDR1 LNHDA, CDR2 SQIVND (reference sequence). CDR3 sequence (DNA): TGTGCCAGTATTATCCGAGTATTCAATCAGCCCCAGCATTTT. It translates to CASIIRVFNQPQHF.

This clonotype was counted only a few times. The chain couples TRBV10-3 to TRBJ2-7, with D perhaps matching TRBD1 (6 bases). CDR3 length equals 14 residues. CDR1 and CDR2 from the germline V gene are ENHRY and SYGVKD. V was cut by 4 bases and J by 2 bases, with 12 bases left in between. This CDR3 is CAISAVDSPYEQYF. The DNA for the CDR3 is TGTGCCATCAGTGCGGTGGACAGTCCCTACGAGCAGTACTTC.

The chain carries TRBV27 and TRBJ2-5; 10 bases align to TRBD2. The length of the CDR3 is 15 residues. The V gene end was trimmed by 10 bases and the J gene end by 6 bases; junction bases not matched to a gene: 14. Germline V lookup: CDR1 MNHEY, CDR2 SMNVEV (reference sequence). CDR3 residues: CAIRRAAGGLKTQYF. CDR3 in DNA: TGTGCCATAAGGAGGGCAGCGGGGGGGTTAAAGACCCAGTACTTC.

The chain links TRBV7-2 to TRBJ2-7; D may be TRBD1 (5 bases). Trimming cost V 1 base and J 7 bases, with 11 bases left between them. The V gene's germline CDR1 is SGHTA and CDR2 FQGNSA. The CDR3 totals 13 residues. This CDR3 is CASSLGRQGEQYV. As DNA, the CDR3 is TGTGCCAGCAGCTTAGGGCGCCAGGGAGAGCAGTACGTC.

The gene calls are TRBV7-9 and TRBJ1-1, with 8 positions matching TRBD1. The CDR3 sequence is 13 residues long. The V and J ends lost 7 bases and 3 bases, in that order; junction bases with no gene match: 4. Germline CDR1 is SEHNR and CDR2 is FQNEAQ (reference sequence). The CDR3 sequence is CASIGTGDTEAFF. CDR3 coding DNA: TGTGCCAGCATCGGGACAGGTGACACTGAAGCTTTCTTT.

The chain has TRBV27 and TRBJ2-3, with 10 bases lining up with TRBD2. The length of the CDR3 is 17 residues. The V segment lost 3 bases and the J segment 0 bases; nucleotides outside the gene matches: 6. The germline V gene encodes CDR1 MNHEY and CDR2 SMNVEV (reference sequence). The CDR3 DNA is TGTGCCAGCAGTTTCCTAGCGGGGGAAACAAGCACAGATACGCAGTATTTT. Its translation: CASSFLAGETSTDTQYF.

This clonotype was counted only a few times. This chain links TRBV6-1 with TRBJ1-1, with 11 bases identical to TRBD1. CDR1 and CDR2 (germline): MNHNS, SASEGT. Trimming at V came to 4 bases and at J to 2 bases, leaving 3 bases not matched to a gene. The CDR3 loop spans 15 amino acids. The CDR3 DNA is TGTGCCAGCAGTGCGGACAGGGGGCGTAACACTGAAGCTTTCTTT. Translated: CASSADRGRNTEAFF.

The V call is TRBV15, the J call TRBJ1-1, with D tentatively TRBD1 (5 bases). This CDR3 is 17 amino acids long. Looked up from germline, CDR1 is LNHNV and CDR2 is YYDKDF (reference sequence). With 1 base removed from V and 2 bases from J, the gap between germline ends came to 17 bases. The chain's CDR3 is CATSRVRDLRSNTEAFF. Written as DNA, the CDR3 is TGTGCCACCAGCAGAGTCCGGGACCTCAGAAGTAACACTGAAGCTTTCTTT.

J is TRBJ1-1 and V is TRBV4-2, with D uncertain. This CDR3 has 15 amino acids. The V and J ends lost 1 base and 1 base respectively, with 10 bases between them. Per the germline V gene, CDR1 is LGHNA and CDR2 is YNFKEQ. The CDR3 loop reads CASSQVVSPNTEAFF. CDR3 sequence (DNA): TGTGCCAGCAGCCAAGTAGTATCCCCGAACACTGAAGCTTTCTTT.

In its sample, this clonotype was seen a few times. V gene TRBV7-3 combines with J gene TRBJ2-3; 13 positions match TRBD2. CDR3 length equals 16 residues. Germline trimming cut 5 bases from V and 5 bases from J; bases unmatched to any gene: 7. Germline loops: CDR1 SGHTA, CDR2 FQGTGA. CDR3 DNA sequence: TGTGCCAGCAGCACTAGCGGGGGGGCCACAGTAGATACGCAGTATTTT. Encoded protein: CASSTSGGATVDTQYF.

A few counts support this clonotype. The chain joins TRBV7-6 to TRBJ2-2; perhaps D is TRBD1 or TRBD2 (5 bases each). The V gene lost 5 bases and the J gene lost 4 bases, with 20 bases spanning the gap. The CDR3 loop spans 17 amino acids. Germline loops: CDR1 SGHVS, CDR2 FNYEAQ. The CDR3 region is CASSEIYKEGLTGELFF. In DNA form, the CDR3 reads TGTGCCAGCAGCGAAATCTACAAAGAGGGGCTCACCGGGGAGCTGTTTTTT.